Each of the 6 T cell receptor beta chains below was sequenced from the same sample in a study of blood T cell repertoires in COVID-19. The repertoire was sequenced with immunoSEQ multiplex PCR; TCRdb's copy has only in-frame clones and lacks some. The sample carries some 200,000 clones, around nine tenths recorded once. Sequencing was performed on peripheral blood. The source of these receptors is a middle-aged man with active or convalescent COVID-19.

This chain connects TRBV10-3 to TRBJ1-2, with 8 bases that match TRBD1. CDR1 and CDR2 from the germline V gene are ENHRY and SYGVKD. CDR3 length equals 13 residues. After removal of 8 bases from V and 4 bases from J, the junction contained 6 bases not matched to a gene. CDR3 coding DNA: TGTGCCATCTCGGACAGGGCGGCCTATGGCTACACCTTC. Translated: CAISDRAAYGYTF.

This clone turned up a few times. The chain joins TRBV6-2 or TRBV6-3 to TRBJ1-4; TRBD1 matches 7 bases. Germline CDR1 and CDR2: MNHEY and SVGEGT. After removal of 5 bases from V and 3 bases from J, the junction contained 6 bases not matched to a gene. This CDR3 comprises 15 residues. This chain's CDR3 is CASSTTGTANEKLFF. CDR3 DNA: TGTGCCAGCAGTACGACAGGGACGGCTAATGAAAAACTGTTTTTT.

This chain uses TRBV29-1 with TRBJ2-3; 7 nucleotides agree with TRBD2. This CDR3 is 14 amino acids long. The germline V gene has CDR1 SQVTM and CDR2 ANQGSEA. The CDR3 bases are TGCACTTTCAGACCTAGCGGTAGCACAGATACGCAGTATTTT. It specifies CTFRPSGSTDTQYF.

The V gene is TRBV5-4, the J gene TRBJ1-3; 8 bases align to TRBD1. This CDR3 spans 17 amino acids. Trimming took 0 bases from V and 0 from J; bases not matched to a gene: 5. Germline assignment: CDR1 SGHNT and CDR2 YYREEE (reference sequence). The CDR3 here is CASSLVGQVPSGNTIYF. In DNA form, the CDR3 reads TGTGCCAGCAGCTTGGTGGGACAGGTCCCCTCTGGAAACACCATATATTTT.

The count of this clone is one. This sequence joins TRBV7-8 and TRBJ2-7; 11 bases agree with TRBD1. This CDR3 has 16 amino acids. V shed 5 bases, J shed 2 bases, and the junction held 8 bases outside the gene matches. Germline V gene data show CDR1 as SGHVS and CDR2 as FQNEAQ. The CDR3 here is CASSLRPGQGAYEQYF. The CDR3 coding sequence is TGTGCCAGCAGCCTCCGCCCGGGACAGGGGGCCTACGAGCAGTACTTC.

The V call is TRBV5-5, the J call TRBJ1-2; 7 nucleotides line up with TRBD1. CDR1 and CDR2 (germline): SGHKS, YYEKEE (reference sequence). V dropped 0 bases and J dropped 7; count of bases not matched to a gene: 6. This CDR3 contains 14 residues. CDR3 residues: CASSLGQGVGGYTF. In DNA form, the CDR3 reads TGTGCCAGCAGCTTGGGGCAGGGGGTTGGTGGCTACACCTTC.